This TCR beta chain emerged from a study of patients and donors after allogeneic stem cell transplantation. The CDR3 is 18 residues long. CDR1 and CDR2 from the germline V gene are DFQATT and SNEGSKA (reference sequence). V dropped 6 bases and J dropped 0; count of bases not matched to a gene: 13. This clonotype was detected a few times. TCRdb itself ran the RT-PCR reads through MiXCR, one entry per CDR3 protein. The profile shows about 87,000 distinct CDR3 sequences, approximately 5% of them singletons. Sequenced: blood, either unsorted or a sorted T cell fraction (not recorded which). This TCR came from a human donor who was either an allogeneic HSCT recipient or a stem cell or donor lymphocyte infusion donor (not recorded which). It is not recorded whose cells these are; they may come from a transplant donor. This rearrangement joins TRBV20-1 to TRBJ2-6; 8 bases fit TRBD1. This CDR3 is CSAAPRGQASSGANVLTF. The CDR3 DNA follows: TGCAGTGCCGCCCCCAGGGGACAGGCAAGCTCTGGGGCCAACGTCCTGACTTTC.